This T cell receptor (beta chain) originates from a study of memory CD8 T cells in hepatitis C reinfection. The wider study: Chronic HCV followed reinfection in a couple of donors who cleared primary infection. HCV reinfection: RNA-positive following two negative tests at least 60 days apart.

The data were produced by immunoSEQ multiplex PCR, yet TCRdb's version contains in-frame clones alone and is incomplete. This repertoire shows about 45,000 clones, around 87% found once; its top ten account for approximately 1.2%. Trimming removed 0 bases from V and 4 bases from J, with 5 bases in between. The CDR3 is 13 residues long. In germline, CDR1 is SGHRS, CDR2 YFSETQ. Time point meaning: peak reinfection, 3 to 8 weeks after reinfection detection. The sorted cells went straight to TCR sequencing with no prior in vitro expansion. The Montreal HEPCO cohort supplied donors who inject drugs. This receptor was identified in a man aged 18 to 29 with hepatitis C virus infection. Input material: naive CD8+ T cells sorted from blood. V is TRBV5-1 and J is TRBJ2-1, with D tentatively TRBD1 (5 bases). The CDR3 loop is CASSLGQYNEQFF. The DNA of the CDR3 is TGCGCCAGCAGCTTGGGACAGTACAATGAGCAGTTCTTC.